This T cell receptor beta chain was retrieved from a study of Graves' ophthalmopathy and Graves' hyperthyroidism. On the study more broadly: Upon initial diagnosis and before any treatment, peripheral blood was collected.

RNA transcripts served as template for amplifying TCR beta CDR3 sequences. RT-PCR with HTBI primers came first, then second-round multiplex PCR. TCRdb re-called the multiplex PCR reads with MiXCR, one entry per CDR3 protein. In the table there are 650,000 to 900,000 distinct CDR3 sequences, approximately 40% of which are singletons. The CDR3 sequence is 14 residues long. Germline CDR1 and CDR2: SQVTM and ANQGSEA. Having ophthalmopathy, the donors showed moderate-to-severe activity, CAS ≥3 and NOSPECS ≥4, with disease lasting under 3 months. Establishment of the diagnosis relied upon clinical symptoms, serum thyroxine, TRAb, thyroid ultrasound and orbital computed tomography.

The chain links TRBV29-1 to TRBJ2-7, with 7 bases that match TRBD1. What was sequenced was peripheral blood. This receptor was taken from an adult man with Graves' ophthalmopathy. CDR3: CSADSGTEAYEQYF. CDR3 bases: TGCAGTGCGGACTCCGGGACAGAAGCCTACGAGCAGTACTTC.